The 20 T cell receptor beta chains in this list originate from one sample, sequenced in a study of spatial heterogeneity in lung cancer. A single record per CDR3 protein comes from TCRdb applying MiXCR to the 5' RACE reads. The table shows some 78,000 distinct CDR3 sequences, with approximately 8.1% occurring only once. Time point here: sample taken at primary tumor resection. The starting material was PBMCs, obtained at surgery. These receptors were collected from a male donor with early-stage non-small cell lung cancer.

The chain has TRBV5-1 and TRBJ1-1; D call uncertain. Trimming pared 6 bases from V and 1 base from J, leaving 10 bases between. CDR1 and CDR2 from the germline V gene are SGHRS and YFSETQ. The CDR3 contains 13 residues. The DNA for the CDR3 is TGCGCCAGCACCTGGCGGCAGAACACTGAAGCTTTCTTT. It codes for CASTWRQNTEAFF.

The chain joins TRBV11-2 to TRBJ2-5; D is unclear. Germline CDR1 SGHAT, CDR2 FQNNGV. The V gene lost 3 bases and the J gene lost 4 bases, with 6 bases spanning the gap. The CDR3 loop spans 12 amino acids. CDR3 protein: CASSLGLETQYF. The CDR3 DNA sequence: TGTGCCAGCAGCTTGGGATTAGAGACCCAGTACTTC.

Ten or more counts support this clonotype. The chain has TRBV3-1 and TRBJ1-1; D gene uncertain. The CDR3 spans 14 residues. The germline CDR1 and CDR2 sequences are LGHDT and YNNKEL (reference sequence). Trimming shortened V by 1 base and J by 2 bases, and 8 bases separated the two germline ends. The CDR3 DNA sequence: TGTGCCAGCAGCCAAGGCGAGTCAAACACTGAAGCTTTCTTT. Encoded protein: CASSQGESNTEAFF. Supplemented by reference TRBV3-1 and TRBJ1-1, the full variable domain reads DTAVSQTPKYLVTQMGNDKSIKCEQNLGHDTMYWYKQDSKKFLKIMFSYNNKELIINETVPNRFSPKSPDKAHLNLHINSLELGDSAVYFCASSQGESNTEAFFGQGTRLTVV.

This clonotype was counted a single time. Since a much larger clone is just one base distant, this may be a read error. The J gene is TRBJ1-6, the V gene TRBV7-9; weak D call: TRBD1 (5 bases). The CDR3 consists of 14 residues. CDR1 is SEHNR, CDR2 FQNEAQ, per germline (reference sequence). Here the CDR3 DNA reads TGTGTCAGCAGCTTACAGGCAAACTATTCACCCCTCCACTTT. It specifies CVSSLQANYSPLHF.

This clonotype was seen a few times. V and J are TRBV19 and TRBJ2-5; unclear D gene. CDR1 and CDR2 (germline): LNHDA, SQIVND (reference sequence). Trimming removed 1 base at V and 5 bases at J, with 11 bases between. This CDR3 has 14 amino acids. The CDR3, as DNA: TGTGCCAGTAGTATAGCTATCGGAGTGGAGACCCAGTACTTC. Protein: CASSIAIGVETQYF.

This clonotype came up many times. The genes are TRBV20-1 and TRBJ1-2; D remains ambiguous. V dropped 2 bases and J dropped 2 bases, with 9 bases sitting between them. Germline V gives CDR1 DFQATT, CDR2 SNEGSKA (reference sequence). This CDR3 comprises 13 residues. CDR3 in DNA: TGCAGTGCTAGAATCCCTGGAAACTATGGCTACACCTTC. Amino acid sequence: CSARIPGNYGYTF.

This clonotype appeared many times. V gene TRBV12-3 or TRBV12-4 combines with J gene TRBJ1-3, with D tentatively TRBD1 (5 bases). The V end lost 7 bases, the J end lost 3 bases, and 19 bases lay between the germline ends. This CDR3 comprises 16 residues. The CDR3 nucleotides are TGTGCCAGCACGGCAGGGAGATTCGTTGGTGGAAACACCATATATTTT. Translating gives CASTAGRFVGGNTIYF.

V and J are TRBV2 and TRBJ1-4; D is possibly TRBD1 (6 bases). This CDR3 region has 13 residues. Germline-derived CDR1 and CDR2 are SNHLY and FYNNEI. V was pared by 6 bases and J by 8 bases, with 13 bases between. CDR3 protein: CASRGGTGEKLFF. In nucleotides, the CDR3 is TGTGCCAGCAGAGGGGGGACGGGAGAAAAACTGTTTTTT.

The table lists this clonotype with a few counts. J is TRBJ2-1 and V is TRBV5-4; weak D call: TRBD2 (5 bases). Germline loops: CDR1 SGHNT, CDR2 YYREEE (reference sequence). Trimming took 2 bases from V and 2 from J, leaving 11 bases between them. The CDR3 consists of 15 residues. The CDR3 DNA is TGTGCCAGCAGCTTTCCTTCAGCGGCCTACAATGAGCAGTTCTTC. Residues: CASSFPSAAYNEQFF.

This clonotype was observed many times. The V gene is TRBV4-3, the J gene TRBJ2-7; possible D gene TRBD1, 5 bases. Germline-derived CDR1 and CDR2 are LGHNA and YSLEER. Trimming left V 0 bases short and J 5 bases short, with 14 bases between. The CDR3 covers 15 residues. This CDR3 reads CASSQDSGNRDEQYF. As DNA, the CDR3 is TGCGCCAGCAGCCAAGACTCAGGGAACCGGGACGAGCAGTACTTC.

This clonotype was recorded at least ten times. Written as DNA, the CDR3 is TGCGCCAGCAGCCAAGATGGGCCCAGGCAGTACGAGCAGTACTTC. It translates to CASSQDGPRQYEQYF. This chain joins TRBV4-3 and TRBJ2-7, with D unresolved. Trimming removed 0 bases at V and 4 bases at J, with 13 bases between. The germline V gene encodes CDR1 LGHNA and CDR2 YSLEER. The CDR3 has 15 residues.

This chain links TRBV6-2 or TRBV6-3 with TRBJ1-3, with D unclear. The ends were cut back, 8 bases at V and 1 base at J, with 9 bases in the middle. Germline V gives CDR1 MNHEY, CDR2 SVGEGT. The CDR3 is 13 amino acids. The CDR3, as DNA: TGTGCCAGCTCCATAGCTTCTGGAAACACCATATATTTT. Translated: CASSIASGNTIYF.

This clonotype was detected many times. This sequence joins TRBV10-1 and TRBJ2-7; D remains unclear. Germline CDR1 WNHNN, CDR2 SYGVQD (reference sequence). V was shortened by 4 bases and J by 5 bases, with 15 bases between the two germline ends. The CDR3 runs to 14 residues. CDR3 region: CASSVETSLDEQYF. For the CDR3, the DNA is TGCGCCAGCAGTGTCGAGACATCCCTGGACGAGCAGTACTTC.

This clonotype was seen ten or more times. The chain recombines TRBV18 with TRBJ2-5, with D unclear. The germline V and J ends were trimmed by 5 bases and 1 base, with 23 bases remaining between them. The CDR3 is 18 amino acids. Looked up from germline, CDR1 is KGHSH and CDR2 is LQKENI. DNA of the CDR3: TGTGCCAGCTCAGAGGACCGGGTAAACTTTCCCCTCCAAGAGACCCAGTACTTC. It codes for CASSEDRVNFPLQETQYF.

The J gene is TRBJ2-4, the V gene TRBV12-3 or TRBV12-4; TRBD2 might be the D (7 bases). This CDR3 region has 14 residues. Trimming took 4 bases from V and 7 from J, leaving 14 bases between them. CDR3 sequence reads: CASSSGPGGNIQYF. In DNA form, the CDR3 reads TGTGCCAGCAGTTCTGGCCCGGGGGGCAACATTCAGTACTTC.

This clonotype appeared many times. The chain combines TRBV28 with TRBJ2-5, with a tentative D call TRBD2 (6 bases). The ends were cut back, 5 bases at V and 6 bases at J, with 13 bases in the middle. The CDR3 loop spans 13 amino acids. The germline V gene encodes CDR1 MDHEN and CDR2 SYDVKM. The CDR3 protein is CASSLTRRKTQYF. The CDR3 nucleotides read TGTGCCAGCAGTCTGACTAGGAGGAAGACCCAGTACTTC.

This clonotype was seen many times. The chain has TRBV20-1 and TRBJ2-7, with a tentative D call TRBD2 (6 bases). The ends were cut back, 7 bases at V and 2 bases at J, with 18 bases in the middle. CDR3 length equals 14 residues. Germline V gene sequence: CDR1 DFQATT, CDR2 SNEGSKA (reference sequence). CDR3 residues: CSVSAAGPPYEQYF. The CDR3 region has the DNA TGCAGTGTCAGCGCGGCGGGGCCCCCCTACGAGCAGTACTTC.

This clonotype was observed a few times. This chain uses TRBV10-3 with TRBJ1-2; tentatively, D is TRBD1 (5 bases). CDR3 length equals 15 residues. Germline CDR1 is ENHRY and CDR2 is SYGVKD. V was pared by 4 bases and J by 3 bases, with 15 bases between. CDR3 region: CAISAGTTTYYGYTF. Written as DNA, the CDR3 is TGTGCCATCAGTGCCGGGACCACAACCTACTATGGCTACACCTTC.

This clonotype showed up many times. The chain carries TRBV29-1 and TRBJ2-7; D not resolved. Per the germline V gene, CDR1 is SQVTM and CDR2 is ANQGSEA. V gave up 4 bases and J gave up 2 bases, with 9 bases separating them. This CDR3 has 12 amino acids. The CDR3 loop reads CSVVTLTYEQYF. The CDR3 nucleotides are TGCAGCGTTGTCACATTGACCTACGAGCAGTACTTC.

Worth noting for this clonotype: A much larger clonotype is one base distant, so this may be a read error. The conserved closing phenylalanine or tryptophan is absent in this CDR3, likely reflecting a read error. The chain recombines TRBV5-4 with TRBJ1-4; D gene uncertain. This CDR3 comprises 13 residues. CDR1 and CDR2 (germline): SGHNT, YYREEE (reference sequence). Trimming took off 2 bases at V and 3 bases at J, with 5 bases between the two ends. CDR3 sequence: CASSFKSNEKLFL. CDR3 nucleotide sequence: TGTGCCAGCAGCTTTAAGTCTAATGAAAAACTGTTTTTG.